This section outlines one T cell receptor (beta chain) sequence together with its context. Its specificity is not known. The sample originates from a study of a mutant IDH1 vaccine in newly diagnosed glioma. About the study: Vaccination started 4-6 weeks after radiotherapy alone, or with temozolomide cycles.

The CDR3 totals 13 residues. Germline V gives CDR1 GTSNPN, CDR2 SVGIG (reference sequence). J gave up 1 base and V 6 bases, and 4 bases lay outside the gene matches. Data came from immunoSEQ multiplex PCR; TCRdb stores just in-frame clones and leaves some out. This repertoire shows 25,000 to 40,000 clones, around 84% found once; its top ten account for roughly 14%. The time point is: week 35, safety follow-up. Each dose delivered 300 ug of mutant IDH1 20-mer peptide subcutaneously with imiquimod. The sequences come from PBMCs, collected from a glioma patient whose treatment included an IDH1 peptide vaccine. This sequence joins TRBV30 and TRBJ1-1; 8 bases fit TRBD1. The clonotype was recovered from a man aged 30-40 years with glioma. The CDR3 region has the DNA TGTGCCTGCGGCGGACAGGGGAACACTGAAGCTTTCTTT. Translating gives CACGGQGNTEAFF.